The rows below give T cell receptor beta chains drawn from one sample of a study of cytomegalovirus exposure and HLA in healthy donors. Here immunoSEQ multiplex PCR was the method, and the copy in TCRdb shows in-frame clones only, minus some. The table lists 100,000 to 150,000 clones, roughly four fifths of them singletons, with approximately 11% in the top ten. The sample taken for sequencing was PBMCs. These receptor sequences come from a male donor in good health and CMV-seropositive. CDR3s include the opening cysteine and the closing phenylalanine or tryptophan. The order of the fields is J gene, V gene, D gene, clone size, CDR3 protein, CDR3 DNA. D genes are given only for firm matches. Expanded clones are given a class, and other clones once, few, many or no size at all.

TRBJ2-7,TRBV5-4,.,few,CASSFRAPRGYEQYF,TGTGCCAGCAGCTTCCGAGCCCCCCGCGGCTACGAGCAGTACTTC
TRBJ1-1,TRBV7-6,.,.,CASSLERNTEAFF,TGTGCCAGCAGCTTGGAGAGGAACACTGAAGCTTTCTTT
TRBJ2-3,TRBV11-2,.,.,CASSLVRGFRHTQYF,TGTGCCAGCAGCTTAGTCAGGGGCTTCAGGCATACGCAGTATTTT
TRBJ2-7,TRBV11-2,.,.,CASSLMYEQYF,TGTGCCAGCAGCCTTATGTACGAGCAGTACTTC
TRBJ2-7,TRBV18,TRBD2,.,CASSPSTSLTYEQYF,TGTGCCAGCTCACCATCGACTAGCCTCACCTACGAGCAGTACTTC
TRBJ1-4,TRBV19,.,.,CASSRRPNEKLFF,TGTGCCAGTAGCAGGAGGCCTAATGAAAAACTGTTTTTT
TRBJ1-5,TRBV7-9,.,.,CASSSAGVDQPQHF,TGTGCCAGCAGCTCCGCAGGGGTTGATCAGCCCCAGCATTTT
TRBJ2-7,TRBV21-1,.,once,CASSKARDRGSYEQYF,TGTGCCAGCAGCAAAGCGCGGGACAGGGGATCTTACGAGCAGTACTTC
TRBJ2-3,TRBV18,TRBD1,.,CASSPLQGPTDTQYF,TGTGCCAGCTCACCCCTACAGGGGCCCACAGATACGCAGTATTTT
TRBJ2-1,TRBV7-9,TRBD2,.,CASSLRLAGSPYNEQFF,TGTGCCAGCAGCTTGCGACTAGCGGGGAGCCCCTACAATGAGCAGTTCTTC
TRBJ2-1,TRBV20-1,.,.,CSAWTPEAQFF,TGCAGTGCTTGGACCCCGGAGGCGCAGTTCTTC
TRBJ1-1,TRBV6-5,.,.,CASSRPSRGNTEAFF,TGTGCCAGCAGTAGGCCGAGCAGGGGCAACACTGAAGCTTTCTTT
TRBJ2-2,TRBV7-8,TRBD2,.,CASSGRREGTGELFF,TGTGCCAGCAGCGGGCGCAGGGAGGGCACCGGGGAGCTGTTTTTT
TRBJ2-3,TRBV7-9,.,.,CASSSTGPDTQYF,TGTGCCAGCAGCAGCACAGGGCCAGATACGCAGTATTTT
TRBJ2-3,TRBV7-9,TRBD2,.,CASSLLLTSGTTDTQYF,TGTGCCAGCAGCTTACTGCTGACTAGCGGGACCACAGATACGCAGTATTTT
TRBJ1-5,TRBV27,TRBD1,.,CASSPWTGPLGQPQHF,TGTGCCAGCAGTCCTTGGACAGGGCCTTTAGGCCAGCCCCAGCATTTT
TRBJ2-1,TRBV19,TRBD1,.,CASSPRTGGAEQFF,TGTGCCAGTAGTCCACGGACAGGGGGCGCTGAGCAGTTCTTC
TRBJ2-3,TRBV9,TRBD2,once,CASSVTSGFPNSPDTQYF,TGTGCCAGCAGCGTGACTAGCGGGTTTCCCAACTCGCCAGATACGCAGTATTTT
TRBJ2-3,TRBV30,TRBD2,.,CAWSVLWTSGSQDTQYF,TGTGCCTGGAGTGTACTGTGGACTAGCGGGAGTCAAGATACGCAGTATTTT
TRBJ2-4,TRBV30,.,.,CAWTAKNIQYF,TGTGCCTGGACGGCCAAAAACATTCAGTACTTC
TRBJ2-7,TRBV6-5,TRBD2,.,CASSSPGAGVYEQYF,TGTGCCAGCAGTTCCCCGGGAGCGGGAGTTTACGAGCAGTACTTC
TRBJ2-1,TRBV7-2,TRBD2,.,CASSLELAVNEQFF,TGTGCCAGCAGCTTAGAACTAGCGGTAAATGAGCAGTTCTTC
TRBJ1-4,TRBV27,.,.,CASSLSRRGDEKLFF,TGTGCCAGCAGTTTATCGAGACGGGGAGATGAAAAACTGTTTTTT
TRBJ2-7,TRBV2,TRBD1,.,CASSGFPGGGSYEQYF,TGTGCCAGCAGTGGCTTCCCAGGGGGCGGTTCCTACGAGCAGTACTTC
TRBJ2-7,TRBV19,TRBD1,.,CASSAGGSYEQYF,TGTGCCAGTAGTGCAGGGGGCTCCTACGAGCAGTACTTC
TRBJ2-7,TRBV18,.,.,CASSPYGQGLYEQYF,TGTGCCAGCTCACCATATGGGCAGGGCCTCTACGAGCAGTACTTC
TRBJ2-7,TRBV15,TRBD1,.,CATSLGQGTLYEQYF,TGTGCCACCAGCCTCGGACAGGGGACCCTCTACGAGCAGTACTTC
TRBJ2-5,TRBV30,.,.,CAWGRGTGGQETQYF,TGTGCCTGGGGCCGAGGGACTGGAGGCCAAGAGACCCAGTACTTC
TRBJ2-7,TRBV4-1,TRBD2,.,CASSQGGLADNVQYF,TGCGCCAGCAGCCAAGGTGGCCTAGCGGACAATGTGCAGTACTTC
TRBJ2-5,TRBV28,.,.,CASSLSRRGVVRETQYF,TGTGCCAGCAGTTTATCTCGGCGTGGAGTTGTACGAGAGACCCAGTACTTC
TRBJ1-5,TRBV6-1,TRBD1,.,CASSEGGQGISNQPQHF,TGTGCCAGCAGTGAAGGGGGACAGGGGATCAGCAATCAGCCCCAGCATTTT
TRBJ2-3,TRBV4-1,TRBD2,.,CASSLSERERDTQYF,TGCGCCAGCAGCCTATCGGAGCGGGAGCGGGACACGCAGTATTTT
TRBJ1-3,TRBV19,TRBD1,.,CASSVTGRGNTIYF,TGTGCCAGTAGCGTGACAGGGAGAGGAAACACCATATATTTT
TRBJ1-5,TRBV28,.,.,CASSFPDSDQPQHF,TGTGCCAGCAGTTTCCCGGACAGTGATCAGCCCCAGCATTTT
TRBJ2-7,TRBV25-1,.,once,CASLSRDSGSYEQYF,TGTGCCAGCCTAAGTAGGGACAGCGGGTCCTACGAGCAGTACTTC
TRBJ2-3,TRBV7-2,.,.,CASSPPSTRTDTQYF,TGTGCCAGCAGCCCGCCCTCAACTCGCACAGATACGCAGTATTTT
TRBJ2-3,TRBV6-5,TRBD2,.,CASSYLQGGSTDTQYF,TGTGCCAGCAGTTACCTCCAGGGAGGGAGCACAGATACGCAGTATTTT
TRBJ1-1,TRBV11-3,.,.,CASSLEGGTEAFF,TGTGCCAGCAGCTTAGAGGGGGGCACTGAAGCTTTCTTT
TRBJ1-4,TRBV5-6,.,few,CASSLIGGNEKLFF,TGTGCCAGCAGCTTGATTGGGGGCAATGAAAAACTGTTTTTT
TRBJ2-1,TRBV29-1,TRBD2,few,CSVASGGLSSYNEQFF,TGCAGCGTTGCTAGCGGGGGATTAAGCTCCTACAATGAGCAGTTCTTC
TRBJ1-3,TRBV6-6,.,once,CASSYLRTASGNTIYF,TGTGCCAGCAGTTATCTTCGGACAGCCTCTGGAAACACCATATATTTT